A selection of T cell receptor beta chains follows, all from one sample in a study of T cells in tumors after PD-1 blockade. The repertoire was sequenced with immunoSEQ multiplex PCR; TCRdb's copy has only in-frame clones and lacks some. The sample comprises around 35,000 clones, about three quarters of which are singletons, and around two fifths rests with the top ten. The sample in question was PBMCs, obtained after anti-PD-1 treatment. These receptors were taken from a human donor with basal cell carcinoma. CDR3s include the opening cysteine and the closing phenylalanine or tryptophan. The order of the fields is D gene, V gene, clone size, J gene, CDR3 DNA, CDR3 protein. The D gene is left open where the match is weak. Rows may omit the clone size; those that give it use once, few, many or a size class.

>-|TRBV9|few|TRBJ2-3
TGTGCCAGCAGCGTACATTCAGGGCGCACAGATACGCAGTATTTT
CASSVHSGRTDTQYF
>TRBD1|TRBV3-1/TRBV3-2|-|TRBJ1-5
TGTGCCAGCAGCCACTCTAAAGGCGGGACAGGGTGTCATCAGCCCCAGCATTTT
CASSHSKGGTGCHQPQHF
>TRBD1|TRBV9|medium-sized|TRBJ2-7
TGTGCCAGCAGCGGACAGGGGGCCTACGAGCAGTACTTC
CASSGQGAYEQYF
>-|TRBV14|few|TRBJ2-7
TGTGCCAGCAGCGAGAACTACGAGCAGTACTTC
CASSENYEQYF
>-|TRBV6-1|few|TRBJ2-1
TGTGCCAGCAGTGAAGTCGGTGGGGGGCCTGGGGATGAGCAGTTCTTC
CASSEVGGGPGDEQFF
>-|TRBV19|few|TRBJ2-3
TGTGCCAGTAGTATCACAGGAACCACAGATACGCAGTATTTT
CASSITGTTDTQYF
>-|TRBV30|-|TRBJ2-5
TGTGCCTGGAGCGCCTTCGGGGGTCTGGAGACCCAGTACTTC
CAWSAFGGLETQYF
>-|TRBV20-1|-|TRBJ1-2
TGCAGTGCTGAAAGTAATGGCTACACCTTC
CSAESNGYTF
>-|TRBV19|once|TRBJ2-1
TGTGCCAGTAGTATAGATCAGGGGCGATTACAGTTCTTC
CASSIDQGRLQFF
>-|TRBV3-1/TRBV3-2|once|TRBJ2-5
TGTGCCAGCAGCCATGATGTAGAGACCCAGTACTTC
CASSHDVETQYF
>-|TRBV3-1/TRBV3-2|-|TRBJ2-7
TGTGCCAGCAGCCAAGGTGCCGGCTCCTACGAGCAGTACTTC
CASSQGAGSYEQYF